Below, 11 T cell receptor beta chains from the same sample are listed, as sequenced in a study of T cells after yellow fever vaccination (dated by TCRdb to between 2019 and 2020). Receptor libraries were prepared by 5' RACE. Sequencing was carried out with an Illumina NovaSeq 6000. The public reads were reprocessed in TCRdb via fastp at Q25 and MiXCR, keeping in-frame beta chains. Every distinct CDR3 protein forms one entry, paired with its most common genes and DNA. The sample table holds about 350,000 distinct CDR3 sequences, of which roughly 4.3% were seen once. Around 24% of the sample goes to the ten largest clones. Interpreted using the paper, the treatment or condition label stands for: live attenuated yellow fever vaccine strain. The material was PBMCs, obtained 5 days after the yellow fever booster vaccination. The source of these receptors is a man in his late teens or twenties who received the YFV17D yellow fever vaccine.

The sample holds many counts of this clonotype. This chain connects TRBV20-1 to TRBJ2-5; TRBD2 agrees at 7 bases. Trimming cost V 3 bases and J 2 bases; bases outside gene matches: 9. Germline CDR1 and CDR2: DFQATT and SNEGSKA (reference sequence). The CDR3 is made up of 15 amino acids. The CDR3 nucleotides are TGCAGTGCTAGGGGCCTTGGGGGGGGGCAAGAGACCCAGTACTTC. Translation gives CSARGLGGGQETQYF.

This chain joins TRBV20-1 and TRBJ1-5, with a tentative D call TRBD1 (6 bases). The V end was cut by 5 bases, the J end by 0 bases, with 14 bases between. Germline assignment: CDR1 DFQATT and CDR2 SNEGSKA (reference sequence). The CDR3 runs 15 residues. The CDR3 DNA reads TGCAGTGCTTGGAAAGGACAGCTTAGCAATCAGCCCCAGCATTTT. Residues: CSAWKGQLSNQPQHF.

The V gene is TRBV7-2, the J gene TRBJ2-7, with D perhaps matching TRBD1 (6 bases). In germline, CDR1 is SGHTA, CDR2 FQGNSA. The V end lost 2 bases, the J end lost 0 bases, and 11 bases lay between the germline ends. CDR3 length: 15 residues. CDR3 bases: TGTGCCAGCAGCTTATGGGGGCGTAGCTCCTACGAGCAGTACTTC. This encodes CASSLWGRSSYEQYF.

This clonotype has only a few counts. The chain has TRBV7-9 and TRBJ2-7, with D unclear. This CDR3 is 12 amino acids long. Germline CDR1 and CDR2: SEHNR and FQNEAQ (reference sequence). Between the trimmed V and J ends, which lost 1 base and 9 bases, there was a span of 10 bases. CDR3 loop: CASSLEGRSQYF. The CDR3 nucleotides read TGTGCCAGCAGCTTAGAGGGTCGGTCGCAGTACTTC.

The chain joins TRBV5-8 to TRBJ2-7; 7 bases map to TRBD1. The CDR3 is made up of 14 amino acids. V trimming: 4 bases; J trimming: 6 bases; junction bases outside the gene matches: 10. The germline gives CDR1 SGHTS, CDR2 YDEGEE. CDR3 DNA sequence: TGTGCCAGCAGCGGCGGACAGGCACTAAGCGAGCAGTACTTC. This codes for CASSGGQALSEQYF.

This clonotype has only a few counts. This rearrangement joins TRBV12-3 or TRBV12-4 to TRBJ2-4, with 10 bases aligning to TRBD2. The CDR3 sequence is 16 residues long. V lost 7 bases, J lost 7 bases, and 13 bases stayed unmatched. CDR3: CASIARAGGHGNIQYF. Here the CDR3 DNA reads TGTGCCAGCATCGCGCGAGCGGGGGGGCATGGCAACATTCAGTACTTC.

V and J are TRBV20-1 and TRBJ2-7; 8 bases are shared with TRBD1. This CDR3 region has 13 residues. Germline V gene lookup returns CDR1 DFQATT and CDR2 SNEGSKA (reference sequence). The trim removed 6 bases at V and 7 bases at J, leaving 11 bases unmatched. CDR3 nucleotide sequence: TGCAGTGCCCGACAGGGGATAATGCGGGAGCAGTACTTC. Translation: CSARQGIMREQYF.

In this sample, this clonotype turned up many times. The chain employs TRBV10-3 and TRBJ1-2; 7 bases map to TRBD1. CDR3 length: 15 amino acids. Germline CDR1 ENHRY, CDR2 SYGVKD. V trimming: 3 bases; J trimming: 4 bases; junction bases outside the gene matches: 8. This chain's CDR3 is CAISDVGTDVYGYTF. CDR3 in DNA: TGTGCCATCAGTGATGTTGGGACAGATGTCTATGGCTACACCTTC.

In its sample, this clonotype was seen many times. This CDR3 reads CASSVGVGGEETQYF. CDR3 nucleotides: TGTGCCAGCAGCGTAGGCGTTGGCGGGGAAGAGACCCAGTACTTC. The genes are TRBV9 and TRBJ2-5; possible D gene TRBD2, 6 bases. V dropped 0 bases and J dropped 3 bases, with 12 bases sitting between them. Germline V gene lookup returns CDR1 SGDLS and CDR2 YYNGEE. CDR3 length: 15 residues.

This clonotype was seen at least ten times. The V gene is TRBV12-3 or TRBV12-4, the J gene TRBJ2-1, with a tentative D call TRBD2 (7 bases). V lost 6 bases to trimming and J lost 2 bases, with 20 bases between them. The CDR3 runs 17 residues. CDR3 sequence (DNA): TGTGCCAGCAGCCTGAACGCGGGGCGGGGGCCCTACAATGAGCAGTTCTTC. Translation: CASSLNAGRGPYNEQFF.

The V gene is TRBV10-3, the J gene TRBJ2-7; a possible D gene is TRBD1 (6 bases). Germline CDR1 ENHRY, CDR2 SYGVKD. V lost 6 bases and J 3 bases, leaving 15 bases between the germline ends. The CDR3 spans 14 residues. The CDR3 coding sequence is TGTGCCATCAGCGCGGCAGGGGATAGCTACGAGCAGTACGTC. Residues: CAISAAGDSYEQYV.